Included here is one T cell receptor beta chain sequence, with context. Its antigen is still unknown. CDR3 length: 15 amino acids. Trimming shortened V by 0 bases and J by 5 bases, and 13 bases separated the two germline ends. Germline CDR1 reads LNHNV; CDR2 reads YYDKDF (reference sequence). The sample comes from a study of beta chain features in type 1 diabetes. Study results and limitations: For Type 1 diabetes patients, all four CD4+ subsets carried TCRB CDR3s that were moderately but significantly shorter. The naive, central memory and Treg TCRB repertoires showed an apparent similarity that was greater among patients than among healthy donors.

Sequencing targeted expressed TCRB transcripts, as all isolated RNA had been reverse transcribed. Across stem cell-like memory T cell samples, reads averaged approximately 990,000. Assay: immunoSEQ multiplex PCR; the TCRdb copy retains only in-frame clones and omits some. Of around 25,000 clones listed, under 70% are singletons. The specimen was stem cell memory CD4+ T cells from blood. The sequence was collected from a woman between 35 and 50 years old with type 1 diabetes. The chain uses TRBV15 and TRBJ2-5; D might be TRBD2 (6 bases). The CDR3 region has the DNA TGTGCCACCAGCAGAGACAGCGGGCTAAGCGAGACCCAGTACTTC. Residues: CATSRDSGLSETQYF.